This TCR beta chain was observed in a study of shared clonotypes between healthy human individuals. Replicate sorted-subset PCRs were loaded with 150 to 200 ng DNA, roughly 33,000 T cell genomes. The table came from immunoSEQ multiplex PCR; TCRdb's copy has only in-frame clones and leaves some out. The repertoire holds about 2 million clones, with 85% to 95% as singletons. Naive CD8 cells, CD45RO-negative and positively selected for CCR7, excluded terminally differentiated effector memory CD45RA+ cells. The CDR3 has 13 amino acids. Germline CDR1 and CDR2: SGHVS and FNYEAQ. V was trimmed by 5 bases and J by 3 bases, leaving 11 bases between them.

The source material was naive CD8+ T cells sorted from blood. The chain uses TRBV7-6 and TRBJ2-7; D is perhaps TRBD1 (6 bases). This TCR came from a man younger than 30 in good health. The CDR3 DNA is TGTGCCAGCAGCCCAGGGGAAAACTACGAGCAGTACTTC. The encoded protein is CASSPGENYEQYF.